The following is a T cell receptor (beta chain) sequence with its context. Its matching antigen is unknown. The CDR3 covers 16 residues. From germline, CDR1 is MNHEY and CDR2 SVGEGT. This sample stems from a study of T cells expressing NK-cell markers. Looking at the study overall: Researchers got TCR beta repertoires out of sorted CD3+CD56+NKG2C+, CD3+CD56+NKG2C- and CD3+CD56-NKG2C+ T cells. With respect to HCMV, most of the eight sequenced donors were seropositive, and one was seronegative. The study's findings and limits: A handful of donors likewise had their CD3+CD56-NKG2C+ fraction led by these clonotypes.

TCRdb re-called the 5' RACE reads; one entry per CDR3 protein, DNA not given. The listing records about 160,000 distinct CDR3 sequences. The rearrangement uses TRBV6-2 or TRBV6-3 and TRBJ1-5; TCRdb's D call of TRBD1 is untestable without DNA. The source material was blood T cells: a sorted CD56 or NKG2C T cell subset, CD4+ or CD8+ T cells, or bulk PBMC T cells (not recorded which). The source is a man aged 18-69 years in good health. The chain's CDR3 is CASSYMGANSNQPQHF.